This TCR beta chain originates from a study of identical twins (dated by TCRdb to the mid-2010s). Regarding the research as a whole: The study deep-sequenced TCR alpha and beta repertoires from monozygotic twins, unrelated adults of various ages and cord blood to test whether fetal clonotypes persist. To rule out contamination, replicate twin experiments were performed at different times with different library preparation protocols. General study outcomes and caveats: In monozygotic twins, out-of-frame TCR alpha sharing was systematically underestimated by recombination models, although the models agreed with sharing between unrelated individuals. Fewer insertions were carried by abundant cord blood beta clonotypes; a weaker similar trend was observed in young adult naive repertoires, while no such trend was observed in memory repertoires. A weaker excess of twin sharing was found in beta out-of-frame sequences because the signal-to-noise ratio was lowered by fewer shared sequences. Because the same donors could not be followed over many years, conclusions were based on cross-sectional statistical analysis. Compared with coincidental sharing between unrelated individuals, out-of-frame TCR alpha sequences shared between twins showed an excess of sequences with low generation probability. Zero-insertion analyses could be partly confounded by invariant T cells such as MAIT and iNKT, although diverse VJ usage argued against such confounding for most clonotypes.

This clonotype was counted only a few times. No cognate antigen has been identified for it. Within one base of it there is no much larger clone, and no base qualities were kept. Libraries were built with 5' RACE. Sequenced using an Illumina HiSeq 2000. Template switching added a universal primer binding site, and the final cDNA carried a unique molecular identifier that allowed TCR cDNA molecules to be counted accurately. First-strand cDNA for TCR alpha and beta chains was synthesized from specific primers in the conserved constant-segment region. To control for contamination, every cDNA library carried two barcodes: a SMART-Mk sample barcode plus Illumina barcodes. TruSeq adapter sequences, together with Illumina sample barcodes, were added in two successive PCR steps. The Illumina HiSeq platform was used with custom primers to sequence TCR alpha and beta cDNA libraries. The authors' pipeline ran thus. MiGEC was used to process raw reads and extract unique molecular identifiers, and MiXCR was used to find CDR3 positions. Recombination models were inferred per individual with the repgenHMM and IGoR tools using an EM algorithm. The tcR package in R was used for shared clonotype analysis, with sharing normalized by the product of cloneset sizes. To study raw recombination free of thymic and clonal selection effects, out-of-frame nonproductive sequences were analyzed. The public sequencing data were trimmed at Q25 with fastp and processed into clonotypes with MiXCR by TCRdb, which kept only in-frame beta chains. Each record represents a unique CDR3 protein, reported with the most common genes and DNA among its rows. The V and J calls, along with clone size, are taken from TCRdb and not from the paper's own processing. This sample holds 200,000 to 250,000 distinct CDR3 sequences; roughly 7% were observed only once. Roughly 3.6% of the sample comes from the top ten.

The V end gives up 5 bases and the J end 1 base, leaving 8 bases in the junction not matched to a gene. Including cysteine and phenylalanine, the CDR3 has 16 amino acids. The DNA shown is the 48-base CDR3, in frame from base 1. CDR1 is given as MDHEN and CDR2 as SYDVKM, both from the germline V gene. Every donor in the study was a healthy Caucasian. The twin cohort consisted of three pairs of female monozygotic twins, all aged roughly 18 to 30 years. Using Miltenyi CD45RO+ enrichment and human naive T-cell isolation kits, memory (CD45RO+) and naive T cells were isolated from PBMC. The sample was also linked to a second study, of yellow fever vaccine responses in identical twins. As that second paper reports: According to the authors, the vaccine-induced T cell response in identical twins seemed to be partly convergent and partly specific to each individual. In the study, vaccine-responding T cell clones were precisely tracked in identical twins.

The sequence came from a woman between 18 and 30 years old in good health. In this chain, TRBV28 is recombined with TRBJ1-1; 9 central nucleotides agree with TRBD1. Sequenced sample: memory (CD45RO+) T cells sorted from blood. Interpreted using the paper, the cell subset or site label stands for: CD45RO+ enriched T cells. The encoded CDR3 is CASSGSPGQGNTEAFF. The DNA sequence is TGTGCCAGCAGTGGCAGTCCGGGACAGGGGAACACTGAAGCTTTCTTT.